Below are 8 T cell receptor beta chains sequenced from a single sample in a study of response to subunit inactivated influenza vaccine. TCRdb re-derived calls from the RT-PCR reads in MiXCR, one entry per CDR3 protein. The table has around 250,000 distinct CDR3 sequences, over 9% seen once. Sequences were derived from non-naive T cells sorted from PBMCs, sampled approximately 15 days before vaccination. These receptors were taken from a man between 45 and 60 years old who received an inactivated influenza vaccine.

The V and J genes are TRBV9 and TRBJ1-1; TRBD1 is a possible D gene (5 bases). Germline CDR1 and CDR2: SGDLS and YYNGEE. The V and J ends lost 3 bases and 2 bases respectively, with 14 bases between them. This CDR3 has 15 residues. CDR3 region: CASSDYRRGNTEAFF. DNA for the CDR3: TGTGCCAGCAGCGATTACAGGCGCGGAAACACTGAAGCTTTCTTT.

Details on this clonotype: A single base separates this from a much larger clone, so it may be a read error. The V and J genes are TRBV3-1 and TRBJ1-5; D unresolved. Germline V gene lookup returns CDR1 LGHDT and CDR2 YNNKEL (reference sequence). CDR3 length equals 15 residues. CDR3 region: CASSQGPGADQPQRF. For the CDR3, the DNA is TGTGCCAGCAGCCAAGGACCGGGCGCTGATCAGCCCCAGCGTTTT. Using reference TRBV3-1 and TRBJ1-5 for the parts outside the CDR3, the full variable domain is DTAVSQTPKYLVTQMGNDKSIKCEQNLGHDTMYWYKQDSKKFLKIMFSYNNKELIINETVPNRFSPKSPDKAHLNLHINSLELGDSAVYFCASSQGPGADQPQRFGDGTRLSIL.

This clonotype was recorded a few times. The V gene is TRBV27, the J gene TRBJ2-7; TRBD2 is a possible D gene (6 bases). The germline V gene encodes CDR1 MNHEY and CDR2 SMNVEV (reference sequence). This CDR3 spans 14 amino acids. V was pared by 0 bases and J by 5 bases, with 11 bases between. The CDR3 DNA is TGTGCCAGCAGTTTATCGCTCGGGAGCAACGAGCAGTACTTC. This encodes CASSLSLGSNEQYF.

This chain connects TRBV28 to TRBJ2-1, with TRBD2 identical over 12 bases. V was clipped by 6 bases and J by 8 bases; unmatched bases: 8. Germline values: CDR1 MDHEN, CDR2 SYDVKM. The CDR3 consists of 15 residues. DNA of the CDR3: TGTGCCAGCAGCCTACCGGGACTAGCGGGTTATGAGCAGTTCTTC. This translates into CASSLPGLAGYEQFF. The entire variable domain, with the rest obtained from reference TRBV28 and TRBJ2-1, is as follows: DVKVTQSSRYLVKRTGEKVFLECVQDMDHENMFWYRQDPGLGLRLIYFSYDVKMKEKGDIPEGYSVSREKKERFSLILESASTNQTSMYLCASSLPGLAGYEQFFGPGTRLTVL.

The chain couples TRBV6-2 or TRBV6-3 to TRBJ1-2; perhaps TRBD1 as D (6 bases). CDR1 is MNHEY and CDR2 is SVGEGT in the germline V gene. The CDR3 is made up of 12 amino acids. V lost 6 bases to trimming and J lost 3 bases, with 8 bases between them. DNA for the CDR3: TGTGCCAGCAGACGACAGGACTATGGCTACACCTTC. As protein: CASRRQDYGYTF.

The chain uses TRBV12-3 or TRBV12-4 and TRBJ2-7, with D perhaps given as TRBD1 or TRBD2 (6 bases each). This CDR3 region has 15 residues. V shed 5 bases and J shed 4 bases, with 18 bases lying between them. CDR3 region: CASSPQGLRGYEQYF. The CDR3 coding sequence is TGTGCCAGCAGTCCGCAGGGACTTAGGGGGTACGAGCAGTACTTC.

This chain connects TRBV12-3 or TRBV12-4 to TRBJ1-3; D is ambiguous. The CDR3 contains 14 residues. V dropped 2 bases and J dropped 4 bases, with 9 bases sitting between them. CDR3 bases: TGTGCCAGCAGTTTAACCGAGGGAGGAAACACCATATATTTT. This sequence encodes CASSLTEGGNTIYF.

Many counts were recorded for this clonotype. This chain connects TRBV28 to TRBJ2-7, with D possibly TRBD2 on 5 matching bases. The germline V gene has CDR1 MDHEN and CDR2 SYDVKM. The length of the CDR3 is 15 residues. Trimming cost V 1 base and J 3 bases, with 13 bases left between them. CDR3 coding DNA: TGTGCCAGCAGTTTATTTCGCGGGTTCTACTACGAGCAGTACTTC. Protein sequence: CASSLFRGFYYEQYF.